The clone carrying this T cell receptor beta chain was counted a few times. One entry per CDR3 protein results from TCRdb running MiXCR on the 5' RACE reads. The sample lists about 360,000 distinct CDR3 sequences, 6% to 8% occurring once. Germline-derived CDR1 and CDR2 are KGHDR and SFDVKD. The CDR3 length is 13 residues. V lost 9 bases and J lost 0, with 7 bases in between. This sample is part of a study of T cells after yellow fever vaccination. The clonotype was recovered from a man aged 25 to 45 who received the YFV17D yellow fever vaccine. Specimen: PBMCs, collected 5 days after the yellow fever booster vaccination. The gene calls are TRBV24-1 and TRBJ2-2; possibly TRBD1 or TRBD2 for D (5 bases each). CDR3 bases: TGTGCCACCCGGGACGCGAACACCGGGGAGCTGTTTTTT. Translation: CATRDANTGELFF.